The sequence of this TCR beta chain was determined in a study of PD-1 blockade in classical Hodgkin lymphoma. The data were produced by immunoSEQ multiplex PCR, yet TCRdb's version contains in-frame clones alone and is incomplete. This table has about 41,000 clones, roughly 69% appearing once. The time point is: cycle 4 day 1 (C4D1), after less than seven weeks of nivolumab. Every patient was affected by relapse after autologous stem cell transplantation, while exposure to brentuximab vedotin was not uniform. Complete response, partial response or progressive disease was recorded as best response. The CDR3 contains 15 residues. Germline V gene sequence: CDR1 SGHRS, CDR2 YFSETQ. J was trimmed by 2 bases and V by 4 bases; bases with no gene match: 7. Study conclusions and caveats: Complete responders matched newly diagnosed patients in baseline diversity. There remain no defined causes for the repertoire differences, which possibly reflect disease activity or prior therapy.

This clone came up once. Its antigen remains unknown. The V call is TRBV5-1, the J call TRBJ2-5; 8 nucleotides agree with TRBD1. The sample was peripheral blood mononuclear cells (PBMCs), taken before the fourth cycle of nivolumab. The sequence came from a human donor with classical Hodgkin lymphoma. The CDR3 region is CASSKQGEKQETQYF. The CDR3 coding sequence is TGCGCCAGCAGCAAACAGGGGGAGAAACAAGAGACCCAGTACTTC.